Below are 18 T cell receptor beta chains sequenced from a single sample in a study of CD8 T cells in ankylosing spondylitis. TCRdb re-derived calls from the 5' RACE reads in MiXCR, one entry per CDR3 protein. The sample includes around 130,000 distinct CDR3 sequences, around 7% of them seen just once. The sample comprised blood, either unsorted or a sorted T cell fraction (not recorded which). Receptors originate from a male donor with ankylosing spondylitis or in good health (not recorded which).

At least ten counts were recorded for this clonotype. The gene calls are TRBV12-3 or TRBV12-4 and TRBJ2-1; tentatively, D is TRBD1 (5 bases). Between the trimmed V and J ends, which lost 6 bases and 7 bases, there was a span of 13 bases. CDR3 length: 13 amino acids. CDR3 residues: CASSRAGFNEQFF. CDR3 DNA: TGTGCCAGCAGCCGAGCAGGGTTTAATGAGCAGTTCTTC.

This clonotype was picked up many times. The chain is built from TRBV6-1 and TRBJ1-5, with a tentative D call TRBD1 (6 bases). CDR1 and CDR2 from the germline V gene are MNHNS and SASEGT. The CDR3 covers 16 residues. V gave up 4 bases and J gave up 2 bases, with 15 bases separating them. This CDR3 reads CASSAFWDMGNQPQHF. For the CDR3, the DNA is TGTGCCAGCAGTGCCTTTTGGGACATGGGCAATCAGCCCCAGCATTTT.

This clonotype has ten or more counts. The J gene is TRBJ1-1, the V gene TRBV27; the D gene is possibly TRBD1 (6 bases). CDR3 length: 15 amino acids. Germline CDR1 and CDR2: MNHEY and SMNVEV (reference sequence). V was pared by 5 bases and J by 5 bases, with 18 bases between. The CDR3 coding sequence is TGTGCCAGCAGTCCTTTCCGACAGGTGGGGACTGAAGCTTTCTTT. It specifies CASSPFRQVGTEAFF.

This clonotype appeared many times. V is TRBV5-1 and J is TRBJ2-3, with TRBD2 matching 9 bases. The junction had 3 bases not matched to a gene; V was cut back by 4 bases and J by 0 bases. Germline loops: CDR1 SGHRS, CDR2 YFSETQ. CDR3 length: 15 amino acids. The CDR3 loop reads CASSISGGSTDTQYF. The CDR3 nucleotides are TGCGCCAGCAGCATTAGCGGGGGAAGCACAGATACGCAGTATTTT.

This clonotype was picked up many times. V gene TRBV10-3 combines with J gene TRBJ2-5; either TRBD1 or TRBD2 may supply D (5 bases each). Germline values: CDR1 ENHRY, CDR2 SYGVKD. V was cut by 6 bases and J by 5 bases, with 10 bases left in between. The CDR3 covers 12 residues. Written as DNA, the CDR3 is TGTGCCATCAGCTCGGGGCTGGAGACCCAGTACTTC. As protein: CAISSGLETQYF.

This clonotype was seen many times. The chain joins TRBV20-1 to TRBJ2-1; 10 nucleotides match TRBD2. The CDR3 length is 16 residues. The V and J ends lost 5 bases and 0 bases, in that order; junction bases with no gene match: 7. The germline gives CDR1 DFQATT, CDR2 SNEGSKA (reference sequence). In nucleotides, the CDR3 is TGCAGTGCTCCCAGACTAGCGGGCAGCTCCTACAATGAGCAGTTCTTC. This sequence encodes CSAPRLAGSSYNEQFF.

This clonotype was recorded a few times. The CDR3 sequence: CAWSAYRGRLTGELFF. The DNA for the CDR3 is TGTGCCTGGAGTGCATACAGGGGGCGCCTCACCGGGGAGCTGTTTTTT. The rearrangement links TRBV30 to TRBJ2-2, with 9 bases matching TRBD1. CDR1 and CDR2 (germline): GTSNPN, SVGIG (reference sequence). The CDR3 is 16 amino acids. V was clipped by 1 base and J by 4 bases; unmatched bases: 7.

Ten or more counts support this clonotype. The chain is built from TRBV20-1 and TRBJ2-1; no clear D. Trimming cost V 3 bases and J 0 bases, with 15 bases left between them. Germline loops: CDR1 DFQATT, CDR2 SNEGSKA (reference sequence). The CDR3 is made up of 16 amino acids. CDR3 nucleotides: TGCAGTGCTAGGACCCCACGGGCACTCTCCTACAATGAGCAGTTCTTC. Protein sequence: CSARTPRALSYNEQFF.

This clonotype has ten or more counts. The chain joins TRBV3-1 to TRBJ1-6; perhaps TRBD1 as D (5 bases). CDR1 LGHDT and CDR2 YNNKEL come from the germline V gene (reference sequence). V lost 4 bases, J lost 8 bases, and 15 bases lay in between. The CDR3 is 15 residues long. As DNA, the CDR3 is TGTGCCAGCAGCCTTATCGGGGGGACCGATTCACCCCTCCACTTT. This sequence encodes CASSLIGGTDSPLHF.

This clonotype was picked up many times. This rearrangement joins TRBV28 to TRBJ2-1; TRBD2 matches at 11 bases. Per germline, CDR1 MDHEN and CDR2 SYDVKM. V was pared by 2 bases and J by 4 bases, with 4 bases of the junction left unmatched. The CDR3 sequence is 16 residues long. CDR3 nucleotides: TGTGCCAGCAGTTTAGGGATAGCGGGAGGGTACAATGAGCAGTTCTTC. This encodes CASSLGIAGGYNEQFF.

This clonotype was detected ten times or more. The J gene is TRBJ1-4, the V gene TRBV29-1; D is unclear. Germline CDR1 reads SQVTM; CDR2 reads ANQGSEA. This CDR3 contains 10 residues. V lost 5 bases and J 6 bases, leaving 4 bases between the germline ends. CDR3 residues: CSVRDEKLFF. The CDR3 region has the DNA TGCAGCGTTCGGGATGAAAAACTGTTTTTT.

The table lists this clonotype with many counts. The chain has TRBV4-1 and TRBJ2-4; no reliable D call. The CDR3 extends over 11 amino acids. Germline loops: CDR1 MGHRA, CDR2 YSYEKL. V dropped 1 base and J dropped 7 bases, with 2 bases sitting between them. Here the CDR3 reads CASSQGNIQYF. In nucleotides, the CDR3 is TGCGCCAGCAGCCAAGGGAACATTCAGTACTTC.

This clonotype was seen many times. This chain links TRBV5-1 with TRBJ2-7; perhaps TRBD1 as D (5 bases). V was clipped by 7 bases and J by 3 bases, with 20 bases between them. The CDR3 has 15 amino acids. Germline assignment: CDR1 SGHRS and CDR2 YFSETQ. CDR3 coding DNA: TGCGCCAGCGGCCAGACAACAGGACGCGGCTACGAGCAGTACTTC. Its protein is CASGQTTGRGYEQYF.

This clonotype was seen at least ten times. The gene calls are TRBV20-1 and TRBJ1-5, with a tentative D call TRBD1 (5 bases). Trimming removed 2 bases at V and 5 bases at J, with 10 bases between. Germline CDR1 DFQATT, CDR2 SNEGSKA (reference sequence). CDR3 length: 13 amino acids. CDR3 residues: CSARRQGDQPQHF. In nucleotides, the CDR3 is TGCAGTGCTAGAAGGCAGGGCGATCAGCCCCAGCATTTT.

This clonotype occurred many times. The chain is built from TRBV11-2 and TRBJ1-3, with 9 bases identical to TRBD1. The CDR3 spans 15 residues. J lost 3 bases, V lost 5 bases, and 5 bases had no gene match. Germline V gene data show CDR1 as SGHAT and CDR2 as FQNNGV. The CDR3 spells CASSPQGASGNTIYF. The CDR3, as DNA: TGTGCCAGCAGCCCACAGGGGGCGAGTGGAAACACCATATATTTT.

The chain couples TRBV5-3 to TRBJ2-3; D is uncertain. TRBV5-3 qualifies as an ORF whose function is uncertain. The CDR3 contains 14 residues. V was shortened by 0 bases and J by 1 base, with 6 bases between the two germline ends. The CDR3: CARSLDIRTDTQYF. CDR3 DNA sequence: TGTGCCAGAAGCTTGGACATCCGCACAGATACGCAGTATTTT.

This chain links TRBV7-2 with TRBJ2-7; D gene ambiguous. Trimming removed 1 base from V and 3 bases from J, with 13 bases in between. Per the germline V gene, CDR1 is SGHTA and CDR2 is FQGNSA. This CDR3 is 15 amino acids long. In DNA form, the CDR3 reads TGTGCCAGCAGCTTAGATGGCCGAAGCTACTACGAGCAGTACTTC. This codes for CASSLDGRSYYEQYF. Using reference TRBV7-2 and TRBJ2-7 for the parts outside the CDR3, the full variable domain is GAGVSQSPSNKVTEKGKDVELRCDPISGHTALYWYRQSLGQGLEFLIYFQGNSAPDKSGLPSDRFSAERTGGSVSTLTIQRTQQEDSAVYLCASSLDGRSYYEQYFGPGTRLTVT.

This clonotype occurred many times. The chain carries TRBV7-7 and TRBJ2-2; possibly TRBD2 for D (6 bases). The CDR3 is 15 residues long. Trimming shortened V by 5 bases and J by 5 bases, and 15 bases separated the two germline ends. CDR1 is SSHAT and CDR2 is FNYEAQ in the germline V gene (reference sequence). The CDR3, as DNA: TGTGCCAGCAGCCTGGGACTTTCTCAGACCGGGGAGCTGTTTTTT. This encodes CASSLGLSQTGELFF.